The present entry profiles one T cell receptor beta chain with its context. Which antigen it targets is not known. Base qualities are not provided; no much larger clone lies one nucleotide away. These data originate in a study of cytomegalovirus exposure and HLA in healthy donors (dated by TCRdb to 2015 to 2018). Background for the entire study: An earlier analysis of fewer than 750 of the donors reported about 260 Gb of sequence data and 90 million to 120 million unique TCR beta sequences obtained from 150 million to 200 million T cells. A later analysis re-analyzed previously published TCR beta repertoires from approximately 670 donors and added high-resolution HLA genotyping to study TCR occurrence patterns. The study used immunosequencing to profile the T cell repertoires of approximately 690 subjects and linked those repertoires to cytomegalovirus serostatus. Among some 410 genotyped donors of the cohort, an average of approximately 250,000 unique TCR beta nucleotide sequences were sequenced per donor, roughly 20% of them non-productive. Typing coverage differed by locus: A, B, C, DRB1 and DQB1 were typed in roughly 620-630 donors, DQA1 in about 560, DPA1 in 600 to 610, and DPB1 in about 450. Donor age, sex, ethnicity and CMV serostatus were compiled alongside the repertoire data. The study combined high-throughput TCR immunosequencing, statistical association of individual TCRs with disease status, and machine learning to predict cytomegalovirus infection status. Of the 398 genotyped donors, more than 75% were placed in the genetic ancestry cluster associated with self-reported Caucasian donors. All discovery cohort repertoires had been generated using a single sequencing platform. An earlier analysis of fewer than 700 of the donors applied high-throughput TCR beta sequencing to assess whether each TCR beta V gene segment acted as functional or pseudogenic. Along with the approximately 620-subject first cohort, a separate validation cohort of roughly 110 different subjects was used. The later analysis used no new phenotypic data to find candidate immune exposures, relying instead on TCR beta sequences and their occurrence across donors. The aim of the study was to test whether cataloging public T cell receptors could identify signatures of past pathogen exposure. Five DR-DQ haplotypes were treated as single units for association and clustering because of strong linkage in the cohort. An early release covering roughly 600 HLA-typed donors comprised approximately 300 gigabases of sequencing data and tens of millions of unique TCR sequences. Both class I and class II loci were covered by HLA typing, at four-digit resolution. A later genetic analysis used genome-wide SNP genotypes for 398 of the 666 donors, treating that subset as a discovery cohort.

V gives up 1 base and J gives up 3 bases, and the segment between their germline ends measures 10 bases. The CDR3 contains 13 residues, cysteine and phenylalanine counted. The sequence is cut down to CDR3 DNA, 39 bases in frame from base 1. CDR1 GTSNPN and CDR2 SVGIG are derived from the germline V gene (reference sequence). Overall results and qualifications from the work: Some IMGT-functional V segments, including TRBV6-2 and TRBV6-3, could not be told apart with the 87-base-pair reads, so those segments were excluded. Most TCR sequences were observed very rarely across donors, whereas some public TCRs were present in many individuals. In a later analysis, some 17,000 TCR beta sequences were associated with specific HLA alleles at a false discovery rate of 0.05. V-gene and J-gene trimming of TCR beta chains was associated with a missense DCLRE1C variant in a later genetic analysis, and the association was replicated in an independent cohort. Linkage disequilibrium might explain the correlated functional status among segregating V segments, but an unknown experimental factor could not be ruled out. A few of the identified cytomegalovirus-associated TCR beta chains were confirmed in vitro to be specific for cytomegalovirus antigens. The authors suggested that the approach could potentially be extended to other disease states and immunological phenotypes. In a later genetic analysis, fewer N-insertions in productive TCRs were reported among donors in an Asian-associated ancestry cluster than the roughly 670-donor mean. Cytomegalovirus status was reported to be diagnosed by the classifier with high specificity and sensitivity in both the original and validation cohorts. According to a later analysis, parvovirus B19, influenza, CMV and Epstein-Barr virus appeared linked to several top co-occurrence clusters. In a later analysis, TCR association rates were found to vary across HLA loci, with the most associated TCRs seen for DRB1 alleles and the fewest for HLA-C alleles. Compared with equally common non-associated chains, HLA-associated TCR beta chains in a later analysis were more clonally expanded and had lower generation probabilities. In an earlier analysis of 587 of the donors, most TCR beta V segments were observed in productive rearrangements about 87% or about 30% of the time, broadly matching IMGT annotations. When HLA alleles, especially DR and DQ, strongly co-occurred, attributing TCR associations to individual alleles was difficult. A later analysis found that most CMV-associated TCR beta chains appeared HLA-restricted, with HLA associations seemingly driven largely by CMV exposure. A further reported finding was that TCR beta sequences accurately predicted the HLA-A and HLA-B alleles for most subjects in the first cohort. HLA typing was unavailable for some donors at each locus, so association tests used only the typed subset. A group of highly shared sequence variants was considered likely to be a technical artifact of the sequencing pipeline. Presence/absence analyses assumed roughly uniform sequencing depth across donors, an assumption that may not hold. Immune exposure information for the cohort was limited to CMV serostatus. Only TCR beta chains were sequenced in this cohort, and the absence of alpha or paired-chain data limited detectable features. Because counts were too low, some 17 rarely observed V segments, including chromosome 9 orphons, were excluded from the earlier analysis of around 590 of the donors. The study gave a list of roughly 150 TCR beta chains associated with cytomegalovirus.

The cohort comprised fewer than 750 healthy bone marrow donors. All cohort members were sampled while nominally healthy, although unrecorded immune exposures were likely present. The donor was CMV seropositive and belonged to the group of 250 to 300 seropositive cohort members. A peripheral blood sample was collected from each donor, and TCR beta sequencing was performed on peripheral blood mononuclear cells. The Qiagen DNeasy Blood Extraction Kit was used to extract genomic DNA from the blood cell samples. The library was obtained by the immunoSEQ multiplex PCR assay. For the multiplex PCR, a mixture combining 60 forward primers for TCR Vbeta segments and 13 reverse primers for TCR Jbeta segments was used. The CDR3 region of rearranged TCR beta genes was amplified from genomic DNA with a multiplex PCR assay. Amplified TCR beta libraries were sequenced as 87-base-pair reads on the Illumina HiSeq System. As for the authors' bioinformatics: A later analysis counted some 80 million unique TCR beta chains across the roughly 700 repertoires, and some 12 million of these chains were shared by at least two donors. A nearest-neighbor algorithm error-corrected the raw reads and collapsed the reads into unique sequences, merging closely related sequences to remove PCR and sequencing errors. V, D and J gene segments were assigned by aligning CDR3 sequences to IMGT reference sequences. For a sequence to be retained, a match of at least six nucleotides was required to both a V gene segment and a J gene segment. Rearrangements were classified as productive when the CDR3 lacked stop codons and remained in frame with V and J, and all other rearrangements were classified as non-productive. CDR3 was defined by IMGT convention, running from the second conserved V-encoded cysteine to the conserved J-encoded phenylalanine. The earlier analysis of about 530 of the donors excluded any sequence lacking an unambiguous match to a single V gene segment. An earlier analysis of about 600 of the donors called V segments functional above 56.7% productive rearrangements and segregating when the between-donor standard deviation exceeded 5%. A statistical classification framework was built to diagnose cytomegalovirus status from the catalog of TCR beta chain sequences. A later analysis assigned V and J genes by comparing TCR nucleotide sequences with IMGT/GENE-DB human TR gene sequences. A later analysis assigned CDR3 sequences and most-parsimonious VDJ recombination scenarios with the TCRdist pipeline. In a later analysis, each TCR beta chain was defined by its CDR3 amino acid sequence together with its V-gene family, and reads lacking a unique V-gene family were excluded. As a way to deal with suspected cross-contamination and a sequencing artifact, a later analysis dropped 640 or so nucleotide sequences that were highly shared and had low generation probability. In a later analysis, a clonal expansion index for each public chain was calculated from normalized within-repertoire ranks of inferred template counts. In a later analysis, generation probabilities were computed using a VDJ recombination model fitted to out-of-frame rearrangements, and the results were checked against IGoR. A later analysis scored TCR-TCR, TCR-HLA and TCR-CMV co-occurrence with hypergeometric tests, applying a repertoire-size bias correction to TCR pairs. False discovery rates were estimated in a later analysis by permuting HLA or CMV assignments 20 times. In a later analysis, co-occurring TCRs were grouped using DBSCAN, with TCRdist sequence similarity added in when clustering inside HLA-allele-positive subsets. For co-occurrence clustering, repertoires with fewer than 30,000 or more than 120,000 public chains were excluded, along with a handful of repertoires with anomalous nucleotide sharing. TCRdb took this table from immuneACCESS and kept in-frame rearrangements with V and J called. Such tables lack part of the clones; where checked against another copy, unresolved V genes explain under half of the gap, and the rest is unexplained. The D gene and trimming were derived from the DNA, and the V and J assignments and clone size from that table. The sample has more than 150,000 clones on record, 65% to 90% of them singletons. The ten largest account for around 1.2% of the sample.

The chain links TRBV30 with TRBJ2-7; the D gene is perhaps TRBD2, from 6 matching bases. Material for sequencing was PBMCs. The sequence came from a girl aged 2-10 years in good health and CMV-seropositive. The base sequence is TGTGCCTGGAGTGGTGGGACTCACTACGAGCAGTACTTC. This sequence encodes CAWSGGTHYEQYF.